This entry lists 2 T cell receptor beta chains sequenced from one sample in a study of chemoradiotherapy in HPV16-positive cancers. Data came from immunoSEQ multiplex PCR; TCRdb stores just in-frame clones and leaves some out. Of about 29,000 clones listed, roughly 93% were seen once; the top ten hold around 17%. The sample in question was blood, obtained from a patient who underwent chemoradiotherapy. These receptors all come from a human donor with HPV-associated anogenital cancer.

The chain combines TRBV6-6 with TRBJ1-1; 10 bases match TRBD1. The CDR3 runs 14 residues. The germline gives CDR1 MNHNY, CDR2 SVGAGI (reference sequence). The V gene end was trimmed by 7 bases and the J gene end by 3 bases; junction bases not matched to a gene: 5. CDR3 residues: CASIDRGLYTEAFF. As DNA, the CDR3 is TGTGCCAGCATCGACAGGGGGCTTTACACTGAAGCTTTCTTT.

The chain uses TRBV18 and TRBJ2-5; D may match TRBD1 or TRBD2 (6 bases each). CDR1 KGHSH and CDR2 LQKENI come from the germline V gene. V lost 0 bases to trimming and J lost 2 bases, with 10 bases between them. The CDR3 runs 15 residues. CDR3 region: CASSPPGGRQETQYF. The DNA for the CDR3 is TGTGCCAGCTCACCACCGGGGGGCCGGCAAGAGACCCAGTACTTC.